These 2 T cell receptor beta chains originate from one sample sequenced in a study of shared clonotypes between healthy human individuals. Here immunoSEQ multiplex PCR was the method, and the copy in TCRdb shows in-frame clones only, minus some. The repertoire holds a few million clones, around 90% seen once, with more than 0.12% in the top ten. Sequenced: naive CD4+ T cells sorted from blood. Subset described: CD45RA+ positively selected. Source of these receptors: a man between 18 and 29 years old in good health.

The rearrangement uses TRBV10-2 and TRBJ1-3, with 7 bases lining up with TRBD1. J gave up 0 bases and V 7 bases, and 6 bases lay outside the gene matches. Germline-derived CDR1 and CDR2 are WSHSY and SAAADI. CDR3 length: 15 amino acids. The CDR3 protein is CASTYGTDSGNTIYF. The CDR3, as DNA: TGCGCCAGCACCTACGGGACAGACTCTGGAAACACCATATATTTT.

V usage is TRBV19 and J usage is TRBJ2-5, with D possibly being TRBD1 (6 bases). Trimming cost V 7 bases and J 4 bases, with 19 bases left between them. CDR1 is LNHDA, CDR2 SQIVND, per germline (reference sequence). The CDR3 contains 15 residues. The CDR3 DNA reads TGTGCCAGTACCCACCGGGTGGGGGCGGGAGAGACCCAGTACTTC. Its protein product is CASTHRVGAGETQYF.